This is a list of T cell receptor beta chains from one sample in a study of shared T cell receptors in the human thymus. Sequenced by immunoSEQ multiplex PCR; TCRdb stores in-frame clones only, minus some. Of some 760,000 clones in the sample, approximately 85% were seen once. These data were also filed under a second study, of human thymus T cells.

The sequencing input was thymocytes. The origin of the receptors is a girl under two years old with a congenital heart defect. Each CDR3 is given with its conserved first and last residue. The D gene is left open where the match is weak. Only part of the rows carry a size: once, few, many, or a class if the clone is expanded.

J	D	V	size	CDR3	DNA
TRBJ2-7	.	TRBV9	once	CASSPQGWSYEQYF	TGTGCCAGCAGCCCGCAGGGGTGGTCCTACGAGCAGTACTTC
TRBJ2-3	.	TRBV6-1	.	CASSARGTDTQYF	TGTGCCAGCAGTGCACGAGGAACAGATACGCAGTATTTT
TRBJ1-6	TRBD1	TRBV11-2	.	CASSFPPQGAVDNSPLHF	TGTGCCAGCAGCTTTCCCCCGCAGGGGGCGGTAGATAATTCACCCCTCCACTTT
TRBJ1-1	TRBD1	TRBV7-4	few	CASSLVSGGGEAFF	TGTGCCAGCAGCTTAGTTTCAGGGGGCGGTGAAGCTTTCTTT
TRBJ1-6	TRBD1	TRBV18	once	CASSPYGTGIISPLHF	TGTGCCAGCTCACCCTACGGGACAGGGATAATTTCACCCCTCCACTTT
TRBJ1-1	.	TRBV19	.	CASSIVTDNGTEAFF	TGTGCCAGTAGTATAGTAACGGACAACGGGACTGAAGCTTTCTTT
TRBJ2-3	TRBD2	TRBV5-6	.	CASSQASGGTATDTQYF	TGTGCCAGCAGCCAGGCTAGCGGGGGGACGGCCACAGATACGCAGTATTTT
TRBJ1-5	.	TRBV15	.	CATSRRLSRAGQPQHF	TGTGCCACCAGCCGACGACTTTCCAGGGCCGGTCAGCCCCAGCATTTT
TRBJ1-1	.	TRBV5-1	.	CASSPVRGAQTEAFF	TGCGCCAGCAGCCCCGTCCGGGGGGCGCAAACTGAAGCTTTCTTT
TRBJ2-7	.	TRBV21-1	.	CASSTPTDSYEQYF	TGTGCCAGCAGCACCCCGACAGACTCCTACGAGCAGTACTTC
TRBJ1-2	TRBD1	TRBV15	.	CAALDERGDRGGPNYGYTF	TGTGCCGCCTTGGACGAGAGGGGGGACAGGGGTGGTCCTAACTATGGCTACACCTTC
TRBJ1-1	.	TRBV4-2	.	CASSQGAGVNTEAFF	TGTGCCAGCAGCCAAGGGGCAGGGGTGAACACTGAAGCTTTCTTT
TRBJ2-3	TRBD1	TRBV10-3	.	CAISESTGVSDTQYF	TGTGCCATCAGTGAGTCGACAGGGGTGTCAGATACGCAGTATTTT
TRBJ2-3	TRBD2	TRBV5-4	.	CASSLKSSGGTDTQYF	TGTGCCAGCAGCTTGAAATCGAGCGGGGGGACAGATACGCAGTATTTT
TRBJ1-1	.	TRBV5-6	.	CASSFSSEGRTEAFF	TGTGCCAGCAGCTTTTCAAGTGAGGGAAGGACTGAAGCTTTCTTT
TRBJ2-7	.	TRBV19	once	CASSSTRDYEQYF	TGTGCCAGTAGTAGCACCCGAGACTACGAGCAGTACTTC